This entry is about one T cell receptor (beta chain). This entry belongs to a study of T cell responses to AZD1222 COVID-19 vaccine. Germline CDR1 is WSHSY and CDR2 is SAAADI. The CDR3 extends over 11 amino acids. V lost 3 bases to trimming and J lost 8 bases, with 5 bases between them. Measured with immunoSEQ multiplex PCR; TCRdb has only the in-frame clones, and not every one. The sample shows approximately 100,000 clones, 75% to 95% of them seen only once. This sequence originates from an adult in good health. The source was peripheral blood, collected on day 0 of AZD1222 vaccination. The V call is TRBV10-2, the J call TRBJ2-1; the D is unclear. The CDR3 sequence: CASSDLDEQFF. The CDR3 nucleotides read TGCGCCAGCAGTGATCTCGATGAGCAGTTCTTC.